Presented here are 28 T cell receptor beta chains from one specimen sequenced in a study of OX40 agonist ivuxolimab in advanced cancers. This table comes from immunoSEQ multiplex PCR, and its TCRdb copy is limited to in-frame clones, with some not included. The table shows 75,000 to 90,000 clones, with around nine tenths occurring only once. The specimen comprised CD4+ or CD8+ T cells sorted from blood, sampled in a trial of the OX40 agonist ivuxolimab. These receptor sequences come from an adult with an advanced solid tumor such as melanoma, head and neck, liver or kidney cancer.

The rearrangement joins TRBV18 to TRBJ2-7; no reliable D call. This CDR3 has 13 residues. The V end was cut by 1 base, the J end by 5 bases, with 9 bases between. Germline CDR1 reads KGHSH; CDR2 reads LQKENI. The CDR3 region has the DNA TGTGCCAGCTCACCACGAGGAATTGACGAGCAGTACTTC. This gives the protein CASSPRGIDEQYF.

The sample holds one count of this clone. This chain connects TRBV10-3 to TRBJ2-2, with TRBD2 as a possible D gene (6 bases). CDR3 length: 15 amino acids. V was shortened by 7 bases and J by 6 bases, with 18 bases between the two germline ends. CDR1 ENHRY and CDR2 SYGVKD come from the germline V gene. The CDR3 DNA sequence: TGTGCCATCAACCCGGGACTGGGTCGGGCCGGGGAGCTGTTTTTT. Protein product: CAINPGLGRAGELFF.

This clone was seen a handful of times. V usage is TRBV11-2 and J usage is TRBJ1-2, with D unclear. The CDR3 length is 13 residues. V lost 5 bases, J lost 3 bases, and 10 bases lay in between. CDR1 and CDR2 from the germline V gene are SGHAT and FQNNGV. CDR3 DNA: TGTGCCAGCAGCCCACGGAGTGACTATGGCTACACCTTC. Translating gives CASSPRSDYGYTF. Variable domain in full (rest from reference TRBV11-2 and TRBJ1-2): EAGVAQSPRYKIIEKRQSVAFWCNPISGHATLYWYQQILGQGPKLLIQFQNNGVVDDSQLPKDRFSAERLKGVDSTLKIQPAKLEDSAVYLCASSPRSDYGYTFGSGTRLTVV.

The CDR3: CASIHSSGGAGANVLTF. CDR3 sequence (DNA): TGTGCCAGTATTCACTCATCAGGGGGCGCTGGGGCCAACGTCCTGACTTTC. The chain joins TRBV19 to TRBJ2-6; 8 bases are a match to TRBD1. CDR3 size: 17 residues. Germline V gene data show CDR1 as LNHDA and CDR2 as SQIVND (reference sequence). V was pared by 7 bases and J by 2 bases, with 10 bases of the junction left unmatched.

The rearrangement joins TRBV30 to TRBJ1-4; D unclear. V lost 1 base and J lost 8, with 14 bases in between. The CDR3 runs to 14 residues. Per the germline V gene, CDR1 is GTSNPN and CDR2 is SVGIG (reference sequence). The CDR3 DNA is TGTGCCTGGAGTGCCGATGGAGGCGCGGAAAAACTGTTTTTT. Protein: CAWSADGGAEKLFF. Variable domain in full (rest from reference TRBV30 and TRBJ1-4): SQTIHQWPATLVQPVGSPLSLECTVEGTSNPNLYWYRQAAGRGLQLLFYSVGIGQISSEVPQNLSASRPQDRQFILSSKKLLLSDSGFYLCAWSADGGAEKLFFGSGTQLSVL.

This rearrangement joins TRBV19 to TRBJ2-7; 7 bases match TRBD1. CDR1 LNHDA and CDR2 SQIVND come from the germline V gene (reference sequence). V gave up 1 base and J gave up 12 bases; unmatched junction bases: 6. The length of the CDR3 is 12 residues. The CDR3 spells CASSIAGQVVYF. CDR3 DNA sequence: TGTGCCAGTAGTATAGCAGGACAGGTTGTGTACTTC.

CDR3 sequence reads: CASSLEGGSYNEQFF. CDR3 nucleotide sequence: TGTGCCAGCAGCTTAGAAGGGGGGTCCTACAATGAGCAGTTCTTC. This sequence joins TRBV7-9 and TRBJ2-1; the D gene could be TRBD1 or TRBD2 (6 bases each). CDR1 is SEHNR, CDR2 FQNEAQ, per germline (reference sequence). The CDR3 totals 15 residues. Trimming pared 1 base from V and 1 base from J, leaving 8 bases between.

This clone appeared once. The genes are TRBV11-2 and TRBJ1-1, with a possible D match to TRBD1 (5 bases). CDR3 size: 13 residues. Trimming removed 4 bases at V and 3 bases at J, with 9 bases between. Germline lookup yields CDR1 SGHAT and CDR2 FQNNGV. The CDR3 loop reads CASSSQEDTEAFF. The CDR3 DNA follows: TGTGCCAGCAGCTCACAGGAAGACACTGAAGCTTTCTTT.

CDR3 nucleotides: TGTGCCAGCAGCTCCGGACGGACCAAAAACATTCAGTACTTC. Translation: CASSSGRTKNIQYF. The rearrangement joins TRBV7-2 to TRBJ2-4, with unresolved D. Germline CDR1 SGHTA, CDR2 FQGNSA. CDR3 size: 14 residues. Deletions cut 4 bases from V and 2 bases from J, with 9 bases between.

V and J are TRBV18 and TRBJ2-2; D possibly corresponds to TRBD1 (5 bases). There are 16 residues in the CDR3. CDR1 KGHSH and CDR2 LQKENI come from the germline V gene. The V end was cut by 2 bases, the J end by 1 base, with 11 bases between. Here the CDR3 DNA reads TGTGCCAGCTCACCAAATGGGCAGGGGAACACCGGGGAGCTGTTTTTT. Protein product: CASSPNGQGNTGELFF.

The V call is TRBV7-8, the J call TRBJ1-2, with D maybe TRBD1 (6 bases). V was trimmed by 5 bases and J by 4 bases, leaving 20 bases between them. Germline V lookup: CDR1 SGHVS, CDR2 FQNEAQ. The length of the CDR3 is 16 residues. The CDR3 reads CASSNTTGTLGYGYTF. The CDR3 bases are TGTGCCAGCAGCAATACTACAGGGACCCTAGGCTATGGCTACACCTTC. Complete variable domain (other parts from reference TRBV7-8 and TRBJ1-2): GAGVSQSPRYKVAKRGQDVALRCDPISGHVSLFWYQQALGQGPEFLTYFQNEAQLDKSGLPSDRFFAERPEGSVSTLKIQRTQQEDSAVYLCASSNTTGTLGYGYTFGSGTRLTVV.

The V call is TRBV5-6, the J call TRBJ2-7, with D uncertain. The length of the CDR3 is 12 residues. V lost 0 bases and J lost 3, with 4 bases in between. Germline V gives CDR1 SGHDT, CDR2 YYEEEE. The CDR3 sequence is CASSLVNYEQYF. The DNA of the CDR3 is TGTGCCAGCAGCTTGGTGAACTACGAGCAGTACTTC.

This rearrangement joins TRBV18 to TRBJ2-1; 9 nucleotides line up with TRBD1. CDR3 size: 17 residues. V lost 2 bases, J lost 3 bases, and 8 bases stayed unmatched. Germline CDR1 and CDR2: KGHSH and LQKENI. CDR3 sequence: CASSPNSGTGNYNEQFF. CDR3 coding DNA: TGTGCCAGCTCACCAAACTCCGGGACAGGGAACTACAATGAGCAGTTCTTC.

The gene calls are TRBV19 and TRBJ1-5; the D is unclear. Germline CDR1 is LNHDA and CDR2 is SQIVND (reference sequence). Deletions cut 6 bases from V and 7 bases from J, with 13 bases between. There are 13 residues in the CDR3. In nucleotides, the CDR3 is TGTGCCAGTAGCCTCGGGAGGCTCCAGCCCCAGCATTTT. The encoded protein is CASSLGRLQPQHF.

CDR3 bases: TGTGCCAGCTCACGGGGCGAATTACAGCTGACTAACTATGGCTACACCTTC. Protein: CASSRGELQLTNYGYTF. The V and J genes are TRBV18 and TRBJ1-2; D is perhaps TRBD1 (5 bases). V was trimmed by 4 bases and J by 0 bases, leaving 18 bases between them. The CDR3 is made up of 17 amino acids. From germline, CDR1 is KGHSH and CDR2 LQKENI.

The chain has TRBV11-3 and TRBJ2-1, with TRBD1 matching 9 bases. CDR1 is SGHNT, CDR2 YENEEA, per germline. The CDR3 totals 16 residues. V shed 1 base and J 10 bases; nucleotides not matched to a gene: 11. This CDR3 is CASSLGGTGGVREQFF. CDR3 bases: TGTGCCAGCAGCTTAGGGGGCACAGGGGGCGTCAGGGAGCAGTTCTTC.

This chain connects TRBV2 to TRBJ2-7; 9 nucleotides align to TRBD1. Per germline, CDR1 SNHLY and CDR2 FYNNEI. The V and J ends lost 8 bases and 3 bases, in that order; junction bases with no gene match: 8. This CDR3 region has 14 residues. The CDR3, as DNA: TGTGCCAGCCAAAGACAGGGGGTGATCTACGAGCAGTACTTC. This translates into CASQRQGVIYEQYF.

The chain has TRBV10-3 and TRBJ2-5, with D possibly being TRBD1 or TRBD2 (7 bases each). Germline V gene lookup returns CDR1 ENHRY and CDR2 SYGVKD. Trimming shortened V by 7 bases and J by 5 bases, and 23 bases separated the two germline ends. This CDR3 contains 16 residues. The CDR3 here is CAINGGGRGVSETQYF. CDR3 bases: TGTGCCATCAACGGCGGGGGCAGGGGGGTCTCGGAGACCCAGTACTTC.

This chain uses TRBV18 with TRBJ2-3; unclear D gene. Trimming stripped 1 base from V and 0 bases from J, with 8 bases between. Germline V gives CDR1 KGHSH, CDR2 LQKENI. CDR3 size: 15 residues. Here the CDR3 DNA reads TGTGCCAGCTCACCACGGCTCGGCAGCACAGATACGCAGTATTTT. This encodes CASSPRLGSTDTQYF.

This chain joins TRBV6-5 and TRBJ2-7; TRBD1 matches at 7 bases. CDR3 size: 14 residues. The germline CDR1 and CDR2 sequences are MNHEY and SVGAGI. The V segment lost 2 bases and the J segment 4 bases; nucleotides outside the gene matches: 5. CDR3 DNA sequence: TGTGCCAGCAGTTACGGATACAGGGGTTACGAGCAGTACTTC. It is translated as CASSYGYRGYEQYF.

The gene calls are TRBV19 and TRBJ1-1, with D hard to call. Germline-derived CDR1 and CDR2 are LNHDA and SQIVND (reference sequence). This CDR3 contains 14 residues. Deletions cut 3 bases from V and 8 bases from J, with 16 bases between. The DNA for the CDR3 is TGTGCCAGTAGTATTGGTGTCGGTACAGCCGAAGCTTTCTTT. This sequence encodes CASSIGVGTAEAFF.

The chain combines TRBV15 with TRBJ2-2; D remains unclear. CDR1 and CDR2 (germline): LNHNV, YYDKDF (reference sequence). The V end lost 2 bases, the J end lost 0 bases, and 13 bases lay between the germline ends. The CDR3 loop spans 17 amino acids. CDR3: CATSRPSGTANTGELFF. DNA for the CDR3: TGTGCCACCAGCAGACCCTCAGGCACAGCGAACACCGGGGAGCTGTTTTTT.

The chain combines TRBV19 with TRBJ2-1; 14 bases are a match to TRBD2. Germline V gives CDR1 LNHDA, CDR2 SQIVND (reference sequence). V was pared by 4 bases and J by 7 bases, with 9 bases of the junction left unmatched. The CDR3 contains 17 residues. The CDR3 DNA reads as TGTGCCAGTAGTACTCCGGGACTAGCGGGAGTTGGGAATGAGCAGTTCTTC. Translating it yields CASSTPGLAGVGNEQFF.

V usage is TRBV18 and J usage is TRBJ2-7; 13 nucleotides line up with TRBD2. CDR1 and CDR2 from the germline V gene are KGHSH and LQKENI. The CDR3 loop spans 15 amino acids. Germline trimming cut 4 bases from V and 2 bases from J; bases unmatched to any gene: 2. CDR3 in DNA: TGTGCCAGCTCACTGGGACTAGCGGGGCCCTACGAGCAGTACTTC. It translates to CASSLGLAGPYEQYF.

The CDR3 bases are TGTGCCAGCAGCCCCCGGGACCATCTCGCAGAGCAGTTCTTC. It encodes CASSPRDHLAEQFF. The chain recombines TRBV7-8 with TRBJ2-1; the D gene could be TRBD1 or TRBD2 (5 bases each). Trimming left V 5 bases short and J 10 bases short, with 18 bases between. This CDR3 has 14 amino acids. Germline-derived CDR1 and CDR2 are SGHVS and FQNEAQ.

The chain uses TRBV2 and TRBJ2-7; D remains ambiguous. Germline CDR1 is SNHLY and CDR2 is FYNNEI. V shed 11 bases and J shed 1 base, with 9 bases lying between them. This CDR3 is built from 11 residues. CDR3 residues: CAGAESYEQYF. The CDR3 coding sequence is TGTGCCGGAGCAGAATCCTACGAGCAGTACTTC.

The V gene is TRBV6-1, the J gene TRBJ1-1, with 7 bases lining up with TRBD1. The CDR3 totals 15 residues. The germline V gene encodes CDR1 MNHNS and CDR2 SASEGT. Trimming removed 5 bases from V and 1 base from J; junction bases left unmatched: 7. The CDR3 spells CASSLRGAGNTEAFF. For the CDR3, the DNA is TGTGCCAGCAGTCTCAGGGGGGCGGGGAACACTGAAGCTTTCTTT.

This chain connects TRBV14 to TRBJ1-1; TRBD1 matches at 10 bases. Germline V lookup: CDR1 SGHDN, CDR2 FVKESK. The CDR3 has 16 residues. Trimming cost V 3 bases and J 5 bases; bases outside gene matches: 9. The CDR3 loop is CASSHRGPGQGTEAFF. The CDR3 DNA is TGTGCCAGCAGCCATAGGGGACCGGGACAGGGGACTGAAGCTTTCTTT.